This paragraph reports one T cell receptor (beta chain). This sample is drawn from a study of identical twins. TCRdb fed the 5' RACE reads into MiXCR, producing one record per CDR3 protein. The profile covers 1.5 million to 2 million distinct CDR3 sequences, with 25% to 35% appearing a single time and about 0.3% taken by the ten largest. Material: cord blood. The sequence was obtained from a newborn girl in good health.

The chain's CDR3 is CASSQEAGRLYVEQYF. CDR3 nucleotide sequence: TGTGCCAGCAGCCAAGAAGCCGGGAGACTCTACGTGGAGCAGTACTTC. This rearrangement joins TRBV4-2 to TRBJ2-7, with D perhaps TRBD2 (6 bases). V was shortened by 0 bases and J by 7 bases, with 19 bases between the two germline ends. Per the germline V gene, CDR1 is LGHNA and CDR2 is YNFKEQ. CDR3 size: 16 residues.